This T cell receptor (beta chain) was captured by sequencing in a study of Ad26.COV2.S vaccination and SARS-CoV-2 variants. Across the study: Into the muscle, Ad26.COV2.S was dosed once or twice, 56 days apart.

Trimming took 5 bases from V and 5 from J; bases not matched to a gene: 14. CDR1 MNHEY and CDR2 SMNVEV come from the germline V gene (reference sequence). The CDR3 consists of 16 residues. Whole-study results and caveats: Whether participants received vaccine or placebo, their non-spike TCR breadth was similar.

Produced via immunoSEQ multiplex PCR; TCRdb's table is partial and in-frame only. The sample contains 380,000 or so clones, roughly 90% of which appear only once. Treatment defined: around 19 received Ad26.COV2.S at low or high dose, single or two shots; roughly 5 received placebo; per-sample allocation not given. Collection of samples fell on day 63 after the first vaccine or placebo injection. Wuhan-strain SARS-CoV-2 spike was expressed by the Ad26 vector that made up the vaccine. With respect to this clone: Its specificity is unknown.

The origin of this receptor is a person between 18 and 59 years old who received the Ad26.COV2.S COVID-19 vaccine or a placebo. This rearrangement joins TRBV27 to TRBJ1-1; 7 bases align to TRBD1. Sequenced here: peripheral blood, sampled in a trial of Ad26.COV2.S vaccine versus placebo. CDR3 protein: CASSPHRTGSGTEAFF. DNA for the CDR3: TGTGCCAGCAGTCCACACAGGACAGGATCGGGGACTGAAGCTTTCTTT.